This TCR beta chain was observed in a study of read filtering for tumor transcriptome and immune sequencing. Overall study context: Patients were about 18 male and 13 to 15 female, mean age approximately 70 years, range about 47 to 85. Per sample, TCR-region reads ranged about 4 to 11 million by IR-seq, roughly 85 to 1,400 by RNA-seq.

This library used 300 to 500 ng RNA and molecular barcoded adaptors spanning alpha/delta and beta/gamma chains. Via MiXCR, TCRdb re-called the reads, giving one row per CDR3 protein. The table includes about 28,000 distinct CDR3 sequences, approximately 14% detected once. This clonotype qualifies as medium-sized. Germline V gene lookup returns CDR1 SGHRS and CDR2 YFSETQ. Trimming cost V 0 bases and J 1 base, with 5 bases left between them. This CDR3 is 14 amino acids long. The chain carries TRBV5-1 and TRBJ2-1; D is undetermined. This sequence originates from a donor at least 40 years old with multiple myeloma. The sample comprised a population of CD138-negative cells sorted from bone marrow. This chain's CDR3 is CASSLASSYNEQFF. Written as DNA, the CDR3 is TGCGCCAGCAGCTTGGCTTCATCCTACAATGAGCAGTTCTTC.